Sequencing of this T cell receptor (beta chain) was carried out in a study of T cells in Graves' hyperthyroidism and ophthalmopathy. Study details: Peripheral blood sampling occurred at initial diagnosis, before any treatment.

The PBMCs studied were ones that came from about 10 ml fresh peripheral blood. This CDR3 is 18 amino acids long. V lost 5 bases and J lost 4, with 21 bases in between. The CDR3 regions of TCR beta were amplified from RNA transcripts. First-round RT-PCR of the TCR CDR3 relied on the HTBI primer set. TCRdb reanalysed the multiplex PCR reads using MiXCR and keeps one entry per CDR3 protein. In the table there are 300,000 to 400,000 distinct CDR3 sequences, approximately 22% of which are singletons. Broader study findings: Most expanded thyroid clonotypes above 0.001 also appeared in blood.

A remark on this clonotype: Its matching antigen is unknown.

This receptor was identified in a woman between 45 and 60 years old with Graves' hyperthyroidism. Sequenced material: blood. The V gene is TRBV12-3 or TRBV12-4, the J gene TRBJ2-6; a possible D gene is TRBD1 (6 bases). CDR3 protein: CASSLVGSGAEGANVLTF. The DNA of the CDR3 is TGTGCCAGCAGTCTCGTTGGGTCAGGGGCGGAAGGGGCCAACGTCCTGACTTTC.